This TCR beta chain was sequenced in a study of control samples from healthy donors and cancer patients. Germline-derived CDR1 and CDR2 are SGHRS and YFSETQ. V was clipped by 2 bases and J by 0 bases, with 12 bases between them. There are 17 residues in the CDR3. Assay: immunoSEQ multiplex PCR; the TCRdb copy retains only in-frame clones and omits some. The table has under 150,000 clones, around 90% seen once; the top ten hold approximately 10%. This chain links TRBV5-1 with TRBJ2-6; D remains unclear. The TCR originated in a man younger than 45 in good health. Material for sequencing was blood. The CDR3 reads CASSLTRQNSGANVLTF. The CDR3 DNA is TGCGCCAGCAGCTTAACTCGTCAAAACTCTGGGGCCAACGTCCTGACTTTC.